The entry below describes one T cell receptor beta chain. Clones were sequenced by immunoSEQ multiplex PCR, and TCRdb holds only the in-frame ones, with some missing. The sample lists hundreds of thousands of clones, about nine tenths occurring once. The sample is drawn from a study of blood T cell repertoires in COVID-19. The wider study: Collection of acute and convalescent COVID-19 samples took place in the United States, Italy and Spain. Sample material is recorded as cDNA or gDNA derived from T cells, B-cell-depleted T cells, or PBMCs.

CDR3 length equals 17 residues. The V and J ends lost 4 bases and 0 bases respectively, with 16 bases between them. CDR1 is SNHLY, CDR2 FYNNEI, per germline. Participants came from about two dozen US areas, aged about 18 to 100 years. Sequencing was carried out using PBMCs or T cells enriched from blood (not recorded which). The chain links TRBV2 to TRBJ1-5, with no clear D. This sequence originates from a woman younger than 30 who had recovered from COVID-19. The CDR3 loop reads CASSGLGYVNSNQPQHF. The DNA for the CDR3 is TGTGCCAGCAGTGGGCTAGGATACGTAAATAGCAATCAGCCCCAGCATTTT. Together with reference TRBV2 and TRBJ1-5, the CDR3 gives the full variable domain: EPEVTQTPSHQVTQMGQEVILRCVPISNHLYFYWYRQILGQKVEFLVSFYNNEISEKSEIFDDQFSVERPDGSNFTLKIRSTKLEDSAMYFCASSGLGYVNSNQPQHFGDGTRLSIL.